Sequencing of this T cell receptor (beta chain) was carried out in a study of T cell responses to AZD1222 COVID-19 vaccine. To note about this clone: What it binds is unknown.

The V gene lost 2 bases and the J gene lost 7 bases, with 8 bases spanning the gap. CDR1 and CDR2 (germline): SQVTM, ANQGSEA. This CDR3 comprises 11 residues. Whole-study findings and limits: Clonal diversity was possibly underestimated; the donors were predominantly white British and more often female. Targeting of unmutated variant regions was reportedly seen in nearly half of spike-specific TCRs. A rise in Spike-specific TCR breadth and depth followed two AZD1222 doses.

Sequencing used immunoSEQ multiplex PCR; TCRdb keeps in-frame clones, though not all of them. The table has 140,000 to 150,000 clones, approximately 78% seen once; the top ten hold around 4.1%. The rearrangement uses TRBV29-1 and TRBJ1-2; D uncertain. This TCR derives from an adult in good health. The specimen was peripheral blood, collected on day 0 of MenACWY control vaccination. DNA of the CDR3: TGCAGCGTTGAAAGGGTTTCTGGCTACACCTTC. This sequence encodes CSVERVSGYTF.